A single sample gave rise to the 27 T cell receptor beta chains below, sequenced in a study of a mutant IDH1 vaccine in newly diagnosed glioma. Specified time point: week 47, end of study. Doses consisted of 300 ug of mutant IDH1 20-mer peptide each, paired with topical imiquimod. Only in-frame clones appear in the TCRdb table, and some are missing; sequencing was by immunoSEQ multiplex PCR. In the table there are tens of thousands of clones, approximately 89% of which are singletons. No antigen is known for these receptors. Sequenced here: PBMCs, sampled from a glioma patient whose treatment included an IDH1 peptide vaccine. Every receptor here comes from a man aged 35-49 years with glioma.

The V call is TRBV5-1, the J call TRBJ2-7; D gene ambiguous. Trimming stripped 0 bases from V and 6 bases from J, with 22 bases between. The germline V gene encodes CDR1 SGHRS and CDR2 YFSETQ. This CDR3 comprises 17 residues. CDR3 bases: TGCGCCAGCAGCTTGGATAAACAAGGAACCGAGTGTTCCGAGCAGTACGTC. It specifies CASSLDKQGTECSEQYV.

The rearrangement joins TRBV15 to TRBJ2-4; 10 positions agree with TRBD1. This CDR3 contains 14 residues. Germline CDR1 is LNHNV and CDR2 is YYDKDF (reference sequence). The ends lost 6 bases at V and 5 bases at J; junction bases unmatched: 4. CDR3 in amino acids: CATSWGQGQNIQYF. The CDR3 DNA reads as TGTGCCACCAGTTGGGGACAGGGGCAAAACATTCAGTACTTC.

The V gene is TRBV5-5, the J gene TRBJ2-5; 8 positions agree with TRBD1. CDR3 length: 17 amino acids. The V segment lost 4 bases and the J segment 5 bases; nucleotides outside the gene matches: 16. CDR1 SGHKS and CDR2 YYEKEE come from the germline V gene (reference sequence). The CDR3 DNA sequence: TGTGCCAGCAGCCCAAGGACAGGGACATCCGACCGGGAGACCCAGTACTTC. Its protein product is CASSPRTGTSDRETQYF.

The chain couples TRBV10-3 to TRBJ1-4, with D uncertain. Germline lookup yields CDR1 ENHRY and CDR2 SYGVKD. This CDR3 contains 13 residues. V lost 0 bases and J lost 12, with 11 bases in between. This CDR3 is CAISESKREELFF. The CDR3 DNA is TGTGCCATCAGTGAGTCTAAACGAGAAGAACTGTTTTTT.

The chain has TRBV7-8 and TRBJ1-2; D possibly corresponds to TRBD1 (6 bases). The CDR3 contains 13 residues. The ends were cut back, 5 bases at V and 6 bases at J, with 13 bases in the middle. Germline CDR1 SGHVS, CDR2 FQNEAQ. CDR3 amino acids: CASSDLQGDGYTF. The CDR3 region has the DNA TGTGCCAGCAGCGACCTACAGGGTGATGGCTACACCTTC.

The chain joins TRBV19 to TRBJ2-7, with 8 bases lining up with TRBD2. Per germline, CDR1 LNHDA and CDR2 SQIVND (reference sequence). The CDR3 has 13 amino acids. The trim removed 11 bases at V and 6 bases at J, leaving 12 bases unmatched. CDR3 coding DNA: TGTGCCTCACAGGCAGCGGGAGAGGGCGAGCAGTACTTC. This gives the protein CASQAAGEGEQYF.

The chain couples TRBV10-3 to TRBJ2-1; no clear D. Trimming removed 11 bases from V and 8 bases from J, with 13 bases in between. CDR3 length: 11 amino acids. Germline CDR1 ENHRY, CDR2 SYGVKD. The CDR3 region is CASGLMDEQFF. The DNA for the CDR3 is TGTGCCTCTGGATTGATGGATGAGCAGTTCTTC.

The chain recombines TRBV2 with TRBJ1-4; D unclear. The CDR3 is 15 residues long. The germline CDR1 and CDR2 sequences are SNHLY and FYNNEI. Deletions cut 7 bases from V and 4 bases from J, with 16 bases between. The CDR3 nucleotides are TGTGCCAGCAAGGTACAAAGCGCCCTTAATGAAAAACTGTTTTTT. Encoded protein: CASKVQSALNEKLFF. The full variable domain, rest sourced from reference TRBV2 and TRBJ1-4, is EPEVTQTPSHQVTQMGQEVILRCVPISNHLYFYWYRQILGQKVEFLVSFYNNEISEKSEIFDDQFSVERPDGSNFTLKIRSTKLEDSAMYFCASKVQSALNEKLFFGSGTQLSVL.

This chain uses TRBV4-2 with TRBJ2-6; possibly TRBD2 for D (7 bases). Per the germline V gene, CDR1 is LGHNA and CDR2 is YNFKEQ. This CDR3 contains 16 residues. Deletions cut 4 bases from V and 4 bases from J, with 14 bases between. CDR3 bases: TGTGCCAGCAGCCCAAGTGGGGGGGCCGGGGCCAACGTCCTGACTTTC. Protein sequence: CASSPSGGAGANVLTF.

The V call is TRBV27, the J call TRBJ2-4; 9 nucleotides line up with TRBD1. This CDR3 has 15 residues. The V segment lost 5 bases and the J segment 7 bases; nucleotides outside the gene matches: 9. Germline CDR1 reads MNHEY; CDR2 reads SMNVEV (reference sequence). For the CDR3, the DNA is TGTGCCAGCAGTCCCAGGGGGACAGGGAATAACATTCAGTACTTC. It translates to CASSPRGTGNNIQYF.

The genes are TRBV13 and TRBJ2-7; perhaps TRBD2 as D (7 bases). This CDR3 is 14 amino acids long. The germline V gene has CDR1 PRHDT and CDR2 FYEKMQ (reference sequence). Trimming took off 5 bases at V and 2 bases at J, with 13 bases between the two ends. CDR3 region: CASSPRGGAYEQYF. In DNA form, the CDR3 reads TGTGCCAGCAGCCCCAGGGGAGGGGCCTACGAGCAGTACTTC.

The chain is built from TRBV11-2 and TRBJ2-5; no reliable D call. The V end lost 5 bases, the J end lost 2 bases, and 3 bases lay between the germline ends. Germline CDR1 is SGHAT and CDR2 is FQNNGV. The CDR3 length is 11 residues. CDR3 in DNA: TGTGCCAGCAGCGAACAAGAGACCCAGTACTTC. Residues: CASSEQETQYF.

The V call is TRBV19, the J call TRBJ2-7, with 9 nucleotides matching TRBD2. Germline-derived CDR1 and CDR2 are LNHDA and SQIVND (reference sequence). The CDR3 totals 16 residues. Trimming took 6 bases from V and 2 from J; bases not matched to a gene: 11. The CDR3 is CASSPQGGGRAYEQYF. In nucleotides, the CDR3 is TGTGCCAGTAGCCCCCAAGGGGGCGGGAGGGCCTACGAGCAGTACTTC. The variable domain in full, with the rest retrieved from reference TRBV19 and TRBJ2-7, is DGGITQSPKYLFRKEGQNVTLSCEQNLNHDAMYWYRQDPGQGLRLIYYSQIVNDFQKGDIAEGYSVSREKKESFPLTVTSAQKNPTAFYLCASSPQGGGRAYEQYFGPGTRLTVT.

V usage is TRBV11-2 and J usage is TRBJ2-1; D possibly uses TRBD1 or TRBD2 (5 bases each). V was pared by 4 bases and J by 0 bases, with 10 bases between. The CDR3 contains 15 residues. Germline V CDR1 and CDR2: SGHAT, FQNNGV. CDR3 residues: CASSSGTDSYNEQFF. The CDR3 coding sequence is TGTGCCAGCAGCTCCGGGACGGACTCCTACAATGAGCAGTTCTTC.

V gene TRBV19 combines with J gene TRBJ2-3; D gene unclear. Germline-derived CDR1 and CDR2 are LNHDA and SQIVND (reference sequence). The CDR3 runs 13 residues. V was cut by 5 bases and J by 0 bases, with 6 bases left in between. In nucleotides, the CDR3 is TGTGCCAGTAGTGTGGGTAGCACAGATACGCAGTATTTT. Translated: CASSVGSTDTQYF.

The chain couples TRBV9 to TRBJ2-5, with 8 bases lining up with TRBD1. Trimming cost V 0 bases and J 2 bases; bases outside gene matches: 12. The germline V gene encodes CDR1 SGDLS and CDR2 YYNGEE. The CDR3 has 18 amino acids. CDR3 sequence reads: CASSVGLPGTGVQETQYF. The CDR3 DNA follows: TGTGCCAGCAGCGTAGGGCTTCCGGGGACAGGAGTACAAGAGACCCAGTACTTC. The variable domain in full, completed from reference TRBV9 and TRBJ2-5, reads DSGVTQTPKHLITATGQRVTLRCSPRSGDLSVYWYQQSLDQGLQFLIQYYNGEERAKGNILERFSAQQFPDLHSELNLSSLELGDSALYFCASSVGLPGTGVQETQYFGPGTRLLVL.

In this sample, this clone turned up once. This chain joins TRBV6-6 and TRBJ1-5; D gene uncertain. Looked up from germline, CDR1 is MNHNY and CDR2 is SVGAGI (reference sequence). This CDR3 has 16 residues. The V and J ends lost 0 bases and 4 bases respectively, with 13 bases between them. The CDR3 DNA is TGTGCCAGCAGTTACTCGAGTGTAGCTTTAAATCAGCCCCAGCATTTT. It encodes CASSYSSVALNQPQHF.

A few counts support this clone. The CDR3: CASSLGGTDTQYF. CDR3 nucleotide sequence: TGTGCCAGCAGCTTAGGCGGCACAGATACGCAGTATTTT. The V and J genes are TRBV7-3 and TRBJ2-3; D not resolved. This CDR3 has 13 residues. Per germline, CDR1 SGHTA and CDR2 FQGTGA. Trimming shortened V by 2 bases and J by 1 base, and 4 bases separated the two germline ends.

J is TRBJ2-1 and V is TRBV4-3; tentatively, D is TRBD2 (6 bases). CDR3 length: 16 amino acids. Germline loops: CDR1 LGHNA, CDR2 YSLEER. The V and J ends lost 0 bases and 4 bases respectively, with 13 bases between them. This chain's CDR3 is CASSQEIRGTYNEQFF. In DNA form, the CDR3 reads TGCGCCAGCAGCCAAGAAATACGCGGGACTTACAATGAGCAGTTCTTC.

J is TRBJ2-1 and V is TRBV19; D is ambiguous. The CDR3 has 15 amino acids. Trimming stripped 3 bases from V and 2 bases from J, with 11 bases between. Germline lookup yields CDR1 LNHDA and CDR2 SQIVND (reference sequence). DNA for the CDR3: TGTGCCAGTAGTATTCCAAGGGTTGCCTACAATGAGCAGTTCTTC. It specifies CASSIPRVAYNEQFF.

The chain recombines TRBV7-6 with TRBJ1-1, with TRBD1 as a possible D gene (6 bases). Trimming pared 2 bases from V and 4 bases from J, leaving 11 bases between. CDR3 length equals 14 residues. Germline V gene data show CDR1 as SGHVS and CDR2 as FNYEAQ. CDR3 DNA: TGTGCCAGCAGCTTACGCGGGGGCGGCACTGAAGCTTTCTTT. It specifies CASSLRGGGTEAFF. Complete variable domain (other parts from reference TRBV7-6 and TRBJ1-1): GAGVSQSPRYKVTKRGQDVALRCDPISGHVSLYWYRQALGQGPEFLTYFNYEAQQDKSGLPNDRFSAERPEGSISTLTIQRTEQRDSAMYRCASSLRGGGTEAFFGQGTRLTVV.

This chain uses TRBV7-2 with TRBJ2-1; D might be TRBD2 (5 bases). V dropped 0 bases and J dropped 10 bases, with 13 bases sitting between them. This CDR3 spans 14 amino acids. Germline V gene lookup returns CDR1 SGHTA and CDR2 FQGNSA. CDR3 DNA: TGTGCCAGCAGCTTAGCGGGATCGGGAAAGGAGCAGTTCTTC. The encoded protein is CASSLAGSGKEQFF.

CDR3 coding DNA: TGTGCCAGCAGCTCCGGGACTAGCGCAATCTACGAGCAGTACTTC. Translating it yields CASSSGTSAIYEQYF. The V gene is TRBV5-4, the J gene TRBJ2-7; 10 bases are shared with TRBD2. The CDR3 has 15 amino acids. Germline assignment: CDR1 SGHNT and CDR2 YYREEE (reference sequence). Trimming removed 3 bases from V and 3 bases from J; junction bases left unmatched: 6.

V is TRBV6-5 and J is TRBJ1-5; D unclear. The germline V and J ends were trimmed by 4 bases and 0 bases, with 10 bases remaining between them. CDR3 length: 15 residues. Germline values: CDR1 MNHEY, CDR2 SVGAGI. CDR3: CASSSRVDSNQPQHF. In DNA, the CDR3 is TGTGCCAGCAGTTCTCGGGTGGATAGCAATCAGCCCCAGCATTTT.

This sequence joins TRBV7-8 and TRBJ1-2; no firm D call. V was trimmed by 1 base and J by 2 bases, leaving 8 bases between them. There are 14 residues in the CDR3. Looked up from germline, CDR1 is SGHVS and CDR2 is FQNEAQ. The CDR3 reads CASSLGDGNYGYTF. Here the CDR3 DNA reads TGTGCCAGCAGCTTAGGAGACGGAAACTATGGCTACACCTTC. Looking up the rest from reference TRBV7-8 and TRBJ1-2 gives the full variable domain: GAGVSQSPRYKVAKRGQDVALRCDPISGHVSLFWYQQALGQGPEFLTYFQNEAQLDKSGLPSDRFFAERPEGSVSTLKIQRTQQEDSAVYLCASSLGDGNYGYTFGSGTRLTVV.

The chain links TRBV19 to TRBJ2-2, with D perhaps matching TRBD1 (6 bases). This CDR3 spans 14 amino acids. Trimming removed 6 bases from V and 2 bases from J, with 10 bases in between. Per germline, CDR1 LNHDA and CDR2 SQIVND (reference sequence). Here the CDR3 reads CASSRTANTGELFF. CDR3 nucleotides: TGTGCCAGTAGCAGGACAGCCAACACCGGGGAGCTGTTTTTT.

This sequence joins TRBV7-2 and TRBJ2-1, with 8 bases matching TRBD2. The germline CDR1 and CDR2 sequences are SGHTA and FQGNSA. Trimming at V came to 5 bases and at J to 0 bases, leaving 9 bases not matched to a gene. This CDR3 comprises 17 residues. Here the CDR3 reads CASSPPGGESSYNEQFF. The CDR3 DNA reads as TGTGCCAGCAGCCCCCCCGGGGGGGAGAGCTCCTACAATGAGCAGTTCTTC.